One sample yielded the 32 T cell receptor beta chains listed below, sequenced in a study of T cell changes during pregnancy in multiple sclerosis. Sequencing was performed with immunoSEQ multiplex PCR; in TCRdb, only in-frame clones are kept and a portion is missing. The data contain 35,000 to 40,000 clones, 90% of them singletons. Sample: peripheral blood, taken in the third trimester of pregnancy. The receptors here all came from a female donor in good health, enrolled as a control in a pregnancy study.

This clone was observed a few times. The chain links TRBV6-1 to TRBJ1-1; 7 bases map to TRBD1. The CDR3 contains 16 residues. J gave up 5 bases and V 2 bases, and 11 bases lay outside the gene matches. Germline values: CDR1 MNHNS, CDR2 SASEGT. The CDR3 is CASSETHRQGRTEAFF. The CDR3 DNA is TGTGCCAGCAGTGAAACCCACCGACAGGGAAGGACTGAAGCTTTCTTT.

The J gene is TRBJ2-2, the V gene TRBV7-2, with 7 bases identical to TRBD2. Trimming at V came to 6 bases and at J to 4 bases, leaving 8 bases not matched to a gene. The germline gives CDR1 SGHTA, CDR2 FQGNSA. The CDR3 has 15 amino acids. DNA for the CDR3: TGTGCCAGCAGAAAGCCTAGCGGTGTCACCGGGGAGCTGTTTTTT. Translated: CASRKPSGVTGELFF.

The V gene is TRBV7-8, the J gene TRBJ1-5, with 7 nucleotides matching TRBD1. Trimming removed 3 bases from V and 4 bases from J; junction bases left unmatched: 0. The CDR3 totals 13 residues. Germline V gene lookup returns CDR1 SGHVS and CDR2 FQNEAQ. CDR3 region: CASSLDRNQPQHF. CDR3 DNA: TGTGCCAGCAGCTTGGACAGGAATCAGCCCCAGCATTTT.

J is TRBJ2-2 and V is TRBV10-1; 7 bases fit TRBD2. Germline CDR1 WNHNN, CDR2 SYGVQD (reference sequence). The CDR3 runs 18 residues. The junction had 7 bases not matched to a gene; V was cut back by 0 bases and J by 0 bases. CDR3 bases: TGCGCCAGCAGTGAGTCTGCTAGCGGTACCGCGAACACCGGGGAGCTGTTTTTT. As protein: CASSESASGTANTGELFF.

This clone came up once. The rearrangement joins TRBV5-1 to TRBJ1-1, with D perhaps matching TRBD1 (5 bases). V lost 5 bases, J lost 8 bases, and 13 bases lay in between. The CDR3 extends over 12 amino acids. Per germline, CDR1 SGHRS and CDR2 YFSETQ. CDR3 residues: CASRQGAGEAFF. In DNA form, the CDR3 reads TGCGCCAGCAGACAAGGGGCTGGGGAAGCTTTCTTT. The full variable domain, completed using reference TRBV5-1 and TRBJ1-1, is KAGVTQTPRYLIKTRGQQVTLSCSPISGHRSVSWYQQTPGQGLQFLFEYFSETQRNKGNFPGRFSGRQFSNSRSEMNVSTLELGDSALYLCASRQGAGEAFFGQGTRLTVV.

The count of this clone is one. CDR3 nucleotides: TGTGCCAGCAGAACTAGCGCCCACTACGAGCAGTACTTC. Translation gives CASRTSAHYEQYF. The V and J genes are TRBV28 and TRBJ2-7, with 7 bases identical to TRBD2. Losses at the gene ends were 6 bases for V and 3 bases for J; bases not matched to a gene: 5. Per the germline V gene, CDR1 is MDHEN and CDR2 is SYDVKM. The CDR3 is 13 amino acids.

Only one count was recorded for this clone. The CDR3 loop reads CASSVRTGPSGPYGYTF. The CDR3 nucleotides read TGTGCCAGCAGCGTGAGGACAGGACCCTCGGGACCCTATGGCTACACCTTC. This sequence joins TRBV9 and TRBJ1-2; TRBD1 aligns across 7 bases. J lost 4 bases, V lost 2 bases, and 14 bases had no gene match. CDR3 length: 17 amino acids. Germline assignment: CDR1 SGDLS and CDR2 YYNGEE. The full variable domain, in which reference TRBV9 and TRBJ1-2 provide the parts outside the CDR3, is DSGVTQTPKHLITATGQRVTLRCSPRSGDLSVYWYQQSLDQGLQFLIQYYNGEERAKGNILERFSAQQFPDLHSELNLSSLELGDSALYFCASSVRTGPSGPYGYTFGSGTRLTVV.

The V gene is TRBV11-2, the J gene TRBJ2-5; 7 nucleotides agree with TRBD2. Germline CDR1 reads SGHAT; CDR2 reads FQNNGV. CDR3 length: 16 amino acids. Unmatched junction bases numbered 13, after V lost 4 bases and J lost 5 bases. Here the CDR3 DNA reads TGTGCCAGCAGCTCTCGCACGTCGGACGGGAGGGAGACCCAGTACTTC. Its protein product is CASSSRTSDGRETQYF. The whole variable domain, remainder taken from reference TRBV11-2 and TRBJ2-5, is EAGVAQSPRYKIIEKRQSVAFWCNPISGHATLYWYQQILGQGPKLLIQFQNNGVVDDSQLPKDRFSAERLKGVDSTLKIQPAKLEDSAVYLCASSSRTSDGRETQYFGPGTRLLVL.

The genes are TRBV27 and TRBJ1-1, with 9 bases that match TRBD1. CDR1 MNHEY and CDR2 SMNVEV come from the germline V gene (reference sequence). CDR3 length equals 14 residues. V shed 3 bases, J shed 10 bases, and the junction held 9 bases outside the gene matches. CDR3 nucleotide sequence: TGTGCCAGCAGTTTCGGGACAGGGAGGATGTTAGCTTTCTTT. Translating it yields CASSFGTGRMLAFF.

V is TRBV19 and J is TRBJ2-1; 12 bases match TRBD2. V gave up 5 bases and J gave up 7 bases; unmatched junction bases: 12. CDR1 and CDR2 (germline): LNHDA, SQIVND (reference sequence). This CDR3 region has 17 residues. The CDR3 coding sequence is TGTGCCAGTAGTGCGTTTCTAGCGGGAGGGCCAGGGAATGAGCAGTTCTTC. Amino acids: CASSAFLAGGPGNEQFF.

This clone was observed a few times. The chain joins TRBV7-2 to TRBJ2-1, with 7 nucleotides matching TRBD2. CDR3 length equals 16 residues. The V gene's germline CDR1 is SGHTA and CDR2 FQGNSA. V shed 1 base, J shed 0 bases, and the junction held 3 bases outside the gene matches. The CDR3 is CASSLVGGGSYNEQFF. The DNA of the CDR3 is TGTGCCAGCAGCTTAGTGGGGGGGGGCTCCTACAATGAGCAGTTCTTC.

V gene TRBV25-1 combines with J gene TRBJ1-2; TRBD1 matches 7 bases. CDR3 length: 15 residues. V shed 6 bases, J shed 3 bases, and the junction held 10 bases outside the gene matches. Germline loops: CDR1 MGHDK, CDR2 SYGVNS. For the CDR3, the DNA is TGTGCCAGCAGGACTGACAGGGTAGGAGACTATGGCTACACCTTC. As protein: CASRTDRVGDYGYTF.

A note on this clone: Germline is not matched at one junction end, which may reflect a read error. For the CDR3, the DNA is TGTGCTAGCAGCTCCGGACTAGCATCAGAGACCCAGTACTTC. It codes for CASSSGLASETQYF. V usage is TRBV7-7 and J usage is TRBJ2-5; TRBD2 agrees at 8 bases. The germline V gene has CDR1 SSHAT and CDR2 FNYEAQ (reference sequence). The CDR3 covers 14 residues.

The chain is built from TRBV9 and TRBJ2-1; possibly TRBD1 for D (6 bases). The CDR3 has 16 amino acids. Trimming took off 0 bases at V and 2 bases at J, with 12 bases between the two ends. Germline CDR1 and CDR2: SGDLS and YYNGEE. The CDR3 sequence is CASSVEGRTAYNEQFF. In DNA form, the CDR3 reads TGTGCCAGCAGCGTAGAGGGCAGGACAGCCTACAATGAGCAGTTCTTC. The full variable domain, in which reference TRBV9 and TRBJ2-1 provide the parts outside the CDR3, is DSGVTQTPKHLITATGQRVTLRCSPRSGDLSVYWYQQSLDQGLQFLIQYYNGEERAKGNILERFSAQQFPDLHSELNLSSLELGDSALYFCASSVEGRTAYNEQFFGPGTRLTVL.

The V and J genes are TRBV15 and TRBJ1-5; 8 bases match TRBD1. The germline V gene encodes CDR1 LNHNV and CDR2 YYDKDF (reference sequence). V was clipped by 0 bases and J by 6 bases; unmatched bases: 13. The CDR3 runs to 18 residues. The CDR3 spells CATSRDQGQGGGIQPQHF. As DNA, the CDR3 is TGTGCCACCAGCAGAGATCAAGGACAGGGAGGGGGTATTCAGCCCCAGCATTTT.

The chain couples TRBV4-3 to TRBJ1-4; D is perhaps TRBD1 (5 bases). From germline, CDR1 is LGHNA and CDR2 YSLEER. This CDR3 region has 15 residues. With 0 bases removed from V and 6 bases from J, the gap between germline ends came to 11 bases. The CDR3 loop reads CASSQDLPGYEKLFF. In DNA form, the CDR3 reads TGCGCCAGCAGCCAAGATCTTCCAGGGTATGAAAAACTGTTTTTT.

This clone was counted once. CDR3 loop: CASSEVPPWEARDRQETQYF. The CDR3 DNA reads as TGTGCCAGCAGTGAAGTTCCCCCTTGGGAGGCCAGGGATAGACAAGAGACCCAGTACTTC. The rearrangement joins TRBV6-1 to TRBJ2-5, with a possible D match to TRBD2 (6 bases). Trimming pared 1 base from V and 2 bases from J, leaving 26 bases between. Germline values: CDR1 MNHNS, CDR2 SASEGT. The CDR3 loop spans 20 amino acids.

This clone appeared a single time. This chain joins TRBV19 and TRBJ2-5; the match to TRBD1 covers 8 bases. Germline V gene sequence: CDR1 LNHDA, CDR2 SQIVND (reference sequence). The CDR3 extends over 16 amino acids. Unmatched junction bases numbered 7, after V lost 2 bases and J lost 2 bases. CDR3 sequence: CASSILVGQGQETQYF. The CDR3 DNA sequence: TGTGCCAGTAGTATACTCGTAGGACAGGGACAAGAGACCCAGTACTTC. Variable domain in full (rest from reference TRBV19 and TRBJ2-5): DGGITQSPKYLFRKEGQNVTLSCEQNLNHDAMYWYRQDPGQGLRLIYYSQIVNDFQKGDIAEGYSVSREKKESFPLTVTSAQKNPTAFYLCASSILVGQGQETQYFGPGTRLLVL.

V gene TRBV6-5 combines with J gene TRBJ1-5; 10 nucleotides match TRBD1. With 6 bases clipped from V and 6 bases from J, the junction kept 2 bases outside the gene matches. CDR1 and CDR2 from the germline V gene are MNHEY and SVGAGI. The CDR3 loop spans 13 amino acids. CDR3 DNA sequence: TGTGCCAGCAGGCGGACAGGGGGTCAGCCCCAGCATTTT. This translates into CASRRTGGQPQHF.

This chain connects TRBV6-5 to TRBJ2-5; no clear D. Trimming shortened V by 2 bases and J by 0 bases, and 7 bases separated the two germline ends. Germline V gene data show CDR1 as MNHEY and CDR2 as SVGAGI. This CDR3 comprises 14 residues. CDR3 sequence reads: CASSYTGYQETQYF. CDR3 DNA sequence: TGTGCCAGCAGTTACACCGGGTACCAAGAGACCCAGTACTTC.

The chain employs TRBV28 and TRBJ2-3, with 11 bases fitting TRBD2. V was clipped by 6 bases and J by 4 bases; unmatched bases: 6. Germline V gives CDR1 MDHEN, CDR2 SYDVKM. The CDR3 contains 15 residues. CDR3 in amino acids: CASSPTSGRADTQYF. The CDR3 nucleotides are TGTGCCAGCAGCCCCACTAGCGGGAGAGCAGATACGCAGTATTTT. Supplemented by reference TRBV28 and TRBJ2-3, the full variable domain reads DVKVTQSSRYLVKRTGEKVFLECVQDMDHENMFWYRQDPGLGLRLIYFSYDVKMKEKGDIPEGYSVSREKKERFSLILESASTNQTSMYLCASSPTSGRADTQYFGPGTRLTVL.

This clone was observed a handful of times. The chain couples TRBV5-6 to TRBJ2-1; D unclear. This CDR3 is built from 13 residues. Trimming took 1 base from V and 8 from J, leaving 10 bases between them. The V gene's germline CDR1 is SGHDT and CDR2 YYEEEE. CDR3 nucleotides: TGTGCCAGCAGCTTGTCCCGGGTGGATGAGCAGTTCTTC. It encodes CASSLSRVDEQFF. Complete variable domain (other parts from reference TRBV5-6 and TRBJ2-1): DAGVTQSPTHLIKTRGQQVTLRCSPKSGHDTVSWYQQALGQGPQFIFQYYEEEERQRGNFPDRFSGHQFPNYSSELNVNALLLGDSALYLCASSLSRVDEQFFGPGTRLTVL.

In its sample, this clone was seen a few times. The gene calls are TRBV29-1 and TRBJ1-1; D ambiguous. V lost 4 bases, J lost 4 bases, and 16 bases lay in between. Germline V lookup: CDR1 SQVTM, CDR2 ANQGSEA. This CDR3 comprises 14 residues. CDR3 coding DNA: TGCAGCGTTGGGGGAGGGTGGGGTGGCACTGAAGCTTTCTTT. Translating it yields CSVGGGWGGTEAFF.

The gene calls are TRBV5-8 and TRBJ1-1, with a tentative D call TRBD1 (6 bases). In germline, CDR1 is SGHTS, CDR2 YDEGEE. Trimming removed 4 bases from V and 0 bases from J, with 13 bases in between. This CDR3 has 15 amino acids. The chain's CDR3 is CASSTPTGMNTEAFF. The DNA for the CDR3 is TGTGCCAGCAGCACCCCGACAGGCATGAACACTGAAGCTTTCTTT. Full variable domain (remainder filled in from reference TRBV5-8 and TRBJ1-1): EAGVTQSPTHLIKTRGQQATLRCSPISGHTSVYWYQQALGLGLQFLLWYDEGEERNRGNFPPRFSGRQFPNYSSELNVNALELEDSALYLCASSTPTGMNTEAFFGQGTRLTVV.

J is TRBJ1-2 and V is TRBV27; 8 bases align to TRBD1. The ends lost 4 bases at V and 3 bases at J; junction bases unmatched: 7. Germline V gene lookup returns CDR1 MNHEY and CDR2 SMNVEV (reference sequence). The CDR3 has 15 amino acids. DNA of the CDR3: TGTGCCAGCAGTTCCATCTCGACAGGGGACTATGGCTACACCTTC. The encoded protein is CASSSISTGDYGYTF.

The gene calls are TRBV5-1 and TRBJ2-7, with 13 bases fitting TRBD2. Trimming cost V 2 bases and J 0 bases; bases outside gene matches: 11. The CDR3 is made up of 19 amino acids. CDR1 is SGHRS and CDR2 is YFSETQ in the germline V gene. The CDR3 DNA reads TGCGCCAGCAGCTTCTATCCGACTAGCGGGAGGCATAGCTCCTACGAGCAGTACTTC. Amino acid sequence: CASSFYPTSGRHSSYEQYF.

This clone has just one count. The J gene is TRBJ2-3, the V gene TRBV6-1; perhaps TRBD2 as D (6 bases). The CDR3 runs 15 residues. The germline V and J ends were trimmed by 6 bases and 1 base, with 14 bases remaining between them. The germline CDR1 and CDR2 sequences are MNHNS and SASEGT. This CDR3 is CASSPRGAGTDTQYF. The CDR3, as DNA: TGTGCCAGCAGCCCGCGGGGCGCAGGCACAGATACGCAGTATTTT.

About this clone itself: One junction end does not reproduce the germline sequence, and a read error may be involved. CDR3 DNA sequence: TGCAGCGTTAGCGACCAAGGCGGCATCTTC. It translates to CSVSDQGGIF. This chain connects TRBV29-1 to TRBJ2-1; D is unclear. Germline V gives CDR1 SQVTM, CDR2 ANQGSEA. This CDR3 is built from 10 residues.

This clone was found once. The chain has TRBV7-3 and TRBJ1-1; D is ambiguous. The V gene lost 5 bases and the J gene lost 7 bases, with 14 bases spanning the gap. CDR1 is SGHTA, CDR2 FQGTGA, per germline. The CDR3 totals 13 residues. The CDR3 here is CASSPTVGNEAFF. In DNA form, the CDR3 reads TGTGCCAGCAGCCCTACAGTGGGTAATGAAGCTTTCTTT.

V is TRBV28 and J is TRBJ1-4; 9 nucleotides match TRBD1. CDR3 length: 15 residues. The V gene's germline CDR1 is MDHEN and CDR2 SYDVKM. Germline trimming cut 5 bases from V and 6 bases from J; bases unmatched to any gene: 7. The CDR3 spells CASSVNRGHDEKLFF. CDR3 coding DNA: TGTGCCAGCAGTGTTAACAGGGGGCACGATGAAAAACTGTTTTTT.

The rearrangement uses TRBV10-3 and TRBJ1-1, with a possible D match to TRBD1 (5 bases). CDR1 is ENHRY and CDR2 is SYGVKD in the germline V gene. CDR3 length: 12 residues. V was pared by 5 bases and J by 10 bases, with 14 bases between. The CDR3 region is CAISRRGEGAFF. Here the CDR3 DNA reads TGTGCCATCAGTAGGCGGGGGGAGGGAGCTTTCTTT.

The chain recombines TRBV28 with TRBJ2-5, with a weak D call TRBD2 (5 bases). Germline V CDR1 and CDR2: MDHEN, SYDVKM. The CDR3 runs 13 residues. Trimming took 6 bases from V and 2 from J, leaving 10 bases between them. Here the CDR3 reads CASRKRLQETQYF. DNA for the CDR3: TGTGCCAGCAGAAAGCGGCTGCAAGAGACCCAGTACTTC.